Shown below are 10 T cell receptor beta chains from a single sample sequenced in a study of T cell responses to AZD1222 COVID-19 vaccine. Here immunoSEQ multiplex PCR was the method, and the copy in TCRdb shows in-frame clones only, minus some. The sample has some 150,000 clones, roughly 86% seen once; the top ten hold under 5.5%. The specimen comprised peripheral blood, sampled 28 days after the second dose of the MenACWY control vaccine. The receptors shown here come from an adult who received the MenACWY meningococcal vaccine as a control.

The rearrangement uses TRBV7-9 and TRBJ1-3; TRBD1 agrees at 9 bases. This CDR3 has 17 amino acids. The V segment lost 5 bases and the J segment 4 bases; nucleotides outside the gene matches: 12. Germline V gives CDR1 SEHNR, CDR2 FQNEAQ (reference sequence). This CDR3 is CASSPGTGRDGGNTIYF. As DNA, the CDR3 is TGTGCCAGCAGCCCCGGGACAGGGCGGGATGGAGGAAACACCATATATTTT.

The chain couples TRBV10-3 to TRBJ2-7, with 7 positions matching TRBD2. This CDR3 contains 15 residues. The trim removed 10 bases at V and 1 base at J, leaving 13 bases unmatched. Per the germline V gene, CDR1 is ENHRY and CDR2 is SYGVKD. The CDR3 coding sequence is TGTGCCAGCCACAAAGCTAGCGGCGCTTCCTACGAGCAGTACTTC. Its protein is CASHKASGASYEQYF.

This sequence joins TRBV19 and TRBJ2-5; D may be TRBD1 (6 bases). CDR3 length: 14 amino acids. The germline V gene encodes CDR1 LNHDA and CDR2 SQIVND (reference sequence). V was cut by 6 bases and J by 5 bases, with 16 bases left in between. DNA of the CDR3: TGTGCCAGTAGGAGACAGGCCGGATTTGAGACCCAGTACTTC. The encoded protein is CASRRQAGFETQYF.

The chain links TRBV5-1 to TRBJ1-3; D gene unclear. The CDR3 covers 15 residues. CDR1 is SGHRS and CDR2 is YFSETQ in the germline V gene. V lost 0 bases to trimming and J lost 1 base, with 8 bases between them. This CDR3 is CASSLAAGSGNTIYF. Written as DNA, the CDR3 is TGCGCCAGCAGCTTGGCAGCGGGGTCTGGAAACACCATATATTTT.

The chain joins TRBV18 to TRBJ2-1; D call uncertain. Trimming took off 3 bases at V and 6 bases at J, with 9 bases between the two ends. CDR1 and CDR2 (germline): KGHSH, LQKENI. CDR3 length: 13 amino acids. This CDR3 is CASSPSIGNEQFF. CDR3 nucleotides: TGTGCCAGCTCACCGTCTATTGGCAATGAGCAGTTCTTC.

The chain is built from TRBV11-1 and TRBJ1-2; unclear D gene. V gave up 4 bases and J gave up 8 bases, with 14 bases separating them. CDR3 size: 13 residues. Germline values: CDR1 SGHAT, CDR2 FQDESV (reference sequence). The CDR3 coding sequence is TGTGCCAGCAGCTCAGACGGTACTTGGGGCTACACCTTC. This codes for CASSSDGTWGYTF.

V is TRBV18 and J is TRBJ1-1, with D unclear. There are 14 residues in the CDR3. Looked up from germline, CDR1 is KGHSH and CDR2 is LQKENI. V dropped 0 bases and J dropped 5 bases, with 10 bases sitting between them. CDR3: CASSPPPGWTEAFF. Written as DNA, the CDR3 is TGTGCCAGCTCACCACCACCGGGTTGGACTGAAGCTTTCTTT.

In this sample, this clone turned up once. The V and J genes are TRBV30 and TRBJ1-6; TRBD1 matches 7 bases. Germline trimming cut 0 bases from V and 11 bases from J; bases unmatched to any gene: 7. CDR1 is GTSNPN and CDR2 is SVGIG in the germline V gene (reference sequence). This CDR3 has 14 residues. The CDR3 spells CAWSVEGAHTPLHF. The CDR3, as DNA: TGTGCCTGGAGTGTAGAGGGGGCTCACACACCCCTCCACTTT.

This clone was seen once. The rearrangement links TRBV7-8 to TRBJ1-1; D may be TRBD1 (6 bases). Looked up from germline, CDR1 is SGHVS and CDR2 is FQNEAQ. This CDR3 has 12 amino acids. With 5 bases removed from V and 9 bases from J, the gap between germline ends came to 13 bases. CDR3 nucleotide sequence: TGTGCCAGCAGCCCTGGACAGAGACAAGCTTTCTTT. As protein: CASSPGQRQAFF.

The chain links TRBV19 to TRBJ1-1, with D tentatively TRBD1 (5 bases). Trimming cost V 3 bases and J 3 bases, with 8 bases left between them. Germline V gene sequence: CDR1 LNHDA, CDR2 SQIVND (reference sequence). This CDR3 comprises 13 residues. CDR3 nucleotide sequence: TGTGCCAGTAGTATGAAAGGGGACACTGAAGCTTTCTTT. Protein product: CASSMKGDTEAFF.